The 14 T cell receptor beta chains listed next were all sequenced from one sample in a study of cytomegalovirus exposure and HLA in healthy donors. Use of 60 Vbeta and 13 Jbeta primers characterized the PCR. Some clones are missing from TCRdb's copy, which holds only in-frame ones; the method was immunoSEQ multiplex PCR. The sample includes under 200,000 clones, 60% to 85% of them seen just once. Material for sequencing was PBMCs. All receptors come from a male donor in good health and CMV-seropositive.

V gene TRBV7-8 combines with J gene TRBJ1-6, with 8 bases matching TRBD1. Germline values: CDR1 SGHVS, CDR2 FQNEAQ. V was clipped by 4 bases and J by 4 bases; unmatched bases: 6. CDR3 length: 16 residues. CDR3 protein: CASSCRTGKYNSPLHF. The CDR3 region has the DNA TGTGCCAGCAGCTGCCGGACAGGGAAATATAATTCACCCCTCCACTTT.

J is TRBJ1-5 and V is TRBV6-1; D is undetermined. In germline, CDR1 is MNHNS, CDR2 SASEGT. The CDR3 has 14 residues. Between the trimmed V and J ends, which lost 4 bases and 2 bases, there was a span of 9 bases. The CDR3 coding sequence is TGTGCCAGCAGTGCGGGGTCGGGCAATCAGCCCCAGCATTTT. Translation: CASSAGSGNQPQHF.

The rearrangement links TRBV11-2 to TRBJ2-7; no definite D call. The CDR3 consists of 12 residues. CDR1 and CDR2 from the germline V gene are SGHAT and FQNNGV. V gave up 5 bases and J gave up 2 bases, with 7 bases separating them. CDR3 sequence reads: CASSQKTYEQYF. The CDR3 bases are TGTGCCAGCAGCCAAAAAACCTACGAGCAGTACTTC.

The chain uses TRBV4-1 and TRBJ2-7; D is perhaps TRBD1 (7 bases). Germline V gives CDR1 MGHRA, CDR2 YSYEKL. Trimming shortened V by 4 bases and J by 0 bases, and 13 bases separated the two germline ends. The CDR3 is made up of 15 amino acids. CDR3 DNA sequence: TGCGCCAGCAGCCTTCGGGGGACAGACTCCTACGAGCAGTACTTC. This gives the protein CASSLRGTDSYEQYF.

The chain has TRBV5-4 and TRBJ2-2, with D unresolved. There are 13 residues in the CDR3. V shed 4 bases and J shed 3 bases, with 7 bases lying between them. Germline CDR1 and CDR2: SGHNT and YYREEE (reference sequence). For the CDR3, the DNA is TGTGCCAGCAGCCTCCCCGACACCGGGGAGCTGTTTTTT. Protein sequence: CASSLPDTGELFF.

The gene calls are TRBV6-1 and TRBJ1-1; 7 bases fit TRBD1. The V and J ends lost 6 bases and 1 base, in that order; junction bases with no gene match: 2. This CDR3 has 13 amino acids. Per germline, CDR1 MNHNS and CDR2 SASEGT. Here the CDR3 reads CASRGTANTEAFF. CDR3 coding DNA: TGTGCCAGCAGAGGGACAGCGAACACTGAAGCTTTCTTT.

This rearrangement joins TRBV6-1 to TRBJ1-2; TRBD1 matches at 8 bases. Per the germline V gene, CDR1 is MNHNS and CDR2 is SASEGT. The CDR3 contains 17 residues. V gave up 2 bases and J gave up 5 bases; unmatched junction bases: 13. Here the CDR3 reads CASSERDRFRLGYGYTF. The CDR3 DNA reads TGTGCCAGCAGTGAAAGGGACAGGTTCCGTTTAGGATATGGCTACACCTTC.

The CDR3 DNA reads as TGTGCCAGCAGCCCGACAGGGCCCCATTTGTTCTTC. Its translation is CASSPTGPHLFF. The rearrangement links TRBV7-2 to TRBJ2-1; 7 bases map to TRBD1. CDR1 is SGHTA and CDR2 is FQGNSA in the germline V gene. The CDR3 is made up of 12 amino acids. Losses at the gene ends were 5 bases for V and 15 bases for J; bases not matched to a gene: 10. The whole variable domain, filled in from reference TRBV7-2 and TRBJ2-1, reads GAGVSQSPSNKVTEKGKDVELRCDPISGHTALYWYRQSLGQGLEFLIYFQGNSAPDKSGLPSDRFSAERTGGSVSTLTIQRTQQEDSAVYLCASSPTGPHLFFGPGTRLTVL.

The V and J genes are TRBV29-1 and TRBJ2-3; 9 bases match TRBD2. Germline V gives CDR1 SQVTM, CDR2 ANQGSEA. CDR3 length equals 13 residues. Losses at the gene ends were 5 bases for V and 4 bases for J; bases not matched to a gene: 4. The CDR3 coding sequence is TGCAGCGTTTCAGCGGGGGGCGCAGATACGCAGTATTTT. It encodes CSVSAGGADTQYF.

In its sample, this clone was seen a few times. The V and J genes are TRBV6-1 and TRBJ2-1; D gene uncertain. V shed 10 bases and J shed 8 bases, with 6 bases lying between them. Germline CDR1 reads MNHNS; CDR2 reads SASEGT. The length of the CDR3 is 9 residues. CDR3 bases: TGTGCCACCGAGGATGAGCAGTTCTTC. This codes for CATEDEQFF.

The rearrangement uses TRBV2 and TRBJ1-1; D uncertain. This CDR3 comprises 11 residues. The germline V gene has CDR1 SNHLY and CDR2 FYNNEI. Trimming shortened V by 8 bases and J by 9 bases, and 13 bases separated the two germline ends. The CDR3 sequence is CASGAAFQAFF. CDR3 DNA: TGTGCCAGCGGCGCAGCGTTTCAAGCTTTCTTT.

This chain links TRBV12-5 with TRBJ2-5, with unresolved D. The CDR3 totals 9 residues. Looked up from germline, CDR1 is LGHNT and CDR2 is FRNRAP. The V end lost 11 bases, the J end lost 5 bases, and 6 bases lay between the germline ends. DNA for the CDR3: TGTGCTGGCGGCGAGACCCAGTACTTC. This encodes CAGGETQYF. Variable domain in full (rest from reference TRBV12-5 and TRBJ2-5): DARVTQTPRHKVTEMGQEVTMRCQPILGHNTVFWYRQTMMQGLELLAYFRNRAPLDDSGMPKDRFSAEMPDATLATLKIQPSEPRDSAVYFCAGGETQYFGPGTRLLVL.

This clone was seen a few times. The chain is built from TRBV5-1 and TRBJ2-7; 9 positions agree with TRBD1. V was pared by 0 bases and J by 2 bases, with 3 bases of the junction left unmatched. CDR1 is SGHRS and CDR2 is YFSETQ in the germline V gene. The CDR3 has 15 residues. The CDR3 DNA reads TGCGCCAGCAGCTTGGGACAGGGGGGGACCTACGAGCAGTACTTC. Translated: CASSLGQGGTYEQYF. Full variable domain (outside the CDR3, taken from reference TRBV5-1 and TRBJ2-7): KAGVTQTPRYLIKTRGQQVTLSCSPISGHRSVSWYQQTPGQGLQFLFEYFSETQRNKGNFPGRFSGRQFSNSRSEMNVSTLELGDSALYLCASSLGQGGTYEQYFGPGTRLTVT.

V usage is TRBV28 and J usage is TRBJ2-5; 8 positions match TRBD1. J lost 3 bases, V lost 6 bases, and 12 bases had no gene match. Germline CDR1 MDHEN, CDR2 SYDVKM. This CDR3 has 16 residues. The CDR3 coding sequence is TGTGCCAGCAGGAAAAAAGGGACAGGAGGGAAAGAGACCCAGTACTTC. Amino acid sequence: CASRKKGTGGKETQYF.